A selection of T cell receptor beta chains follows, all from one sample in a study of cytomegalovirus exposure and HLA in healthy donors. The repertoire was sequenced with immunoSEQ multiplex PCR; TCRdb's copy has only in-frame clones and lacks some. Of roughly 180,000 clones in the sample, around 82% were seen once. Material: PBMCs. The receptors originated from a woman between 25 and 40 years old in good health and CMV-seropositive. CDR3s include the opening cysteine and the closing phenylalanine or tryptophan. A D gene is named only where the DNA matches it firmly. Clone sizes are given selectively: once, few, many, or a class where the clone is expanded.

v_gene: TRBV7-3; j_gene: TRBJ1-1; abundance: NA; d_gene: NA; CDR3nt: TGTGCCAGCAGCCCAAATGGGAGGGGAGGCACTGAAGCTTTCTTT; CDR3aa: CASSPNGRGGTEAFF
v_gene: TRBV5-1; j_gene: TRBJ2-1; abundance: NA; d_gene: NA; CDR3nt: TGCGCCAGCAGCTTGGAGTCTCACAGCAATGAGCAGTTCTTC; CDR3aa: CASSLESHSNEQFF
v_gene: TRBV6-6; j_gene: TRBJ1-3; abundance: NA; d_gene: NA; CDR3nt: TGTGCCAGCAGCCTGGCTTACTCTGGAAACACCATATATTTT; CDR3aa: CASSLAYSGNTIYF
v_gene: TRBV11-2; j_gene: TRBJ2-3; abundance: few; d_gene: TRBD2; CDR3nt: TGTGCCAGCAGGCCTTTTGGGGGGGGTACGCAGTATTTT; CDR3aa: CASRPFGGGTQYF
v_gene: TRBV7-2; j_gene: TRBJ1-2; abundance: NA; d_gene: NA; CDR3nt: TGTGCCAGCAGCTTAGTTGGACAGTACATCTATGGCTACACCTTC; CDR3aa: CASSLVGQYIYGYTF
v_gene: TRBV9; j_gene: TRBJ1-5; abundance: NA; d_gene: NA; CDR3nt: TGTGCCAGCAGCGGGAGCCCCTGTCGAAGCAATCAGCCCCAGCATTTT; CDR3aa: CASSGSPCRSNQPQHF
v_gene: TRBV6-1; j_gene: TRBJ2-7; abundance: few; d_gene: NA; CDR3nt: TGTGCCAGCAACAGAGACAGGAACTCCTACGAGCAGTACTTC; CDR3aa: CASNRDRNSYEQYF
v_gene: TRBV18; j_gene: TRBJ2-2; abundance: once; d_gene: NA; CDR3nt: TGTGCCAGCTCACCAGTGGGGGCGACGAACACCGGGGAGCTGTTTTTT; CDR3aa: CASSPVGATNTGELFF
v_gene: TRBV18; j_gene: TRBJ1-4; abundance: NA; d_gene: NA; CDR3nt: TGTGCCAGCTCACCCTTATCAACTAATGAAAAACTGTTTTTT; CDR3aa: CASSPLSTNEKLFF
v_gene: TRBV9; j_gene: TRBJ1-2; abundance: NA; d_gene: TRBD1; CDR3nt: TGTGCCAGCAGCGTAGGGGACAGGGATGGCTACACCTTC; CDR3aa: CASSVGDRDGYTF
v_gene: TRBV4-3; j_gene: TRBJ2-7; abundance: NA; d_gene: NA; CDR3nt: TGCGCCAGCAGCCAAGGAACCAGGGGACCCTACGAGCAGTACTTC; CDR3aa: CASSQGTRGPYEQYF
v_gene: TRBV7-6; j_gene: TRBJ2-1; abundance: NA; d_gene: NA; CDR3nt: TGTGCCAGCAGCTTAACGCGGTACAATGAGCAGTTCTTC; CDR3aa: CASSLTRYNEQFF
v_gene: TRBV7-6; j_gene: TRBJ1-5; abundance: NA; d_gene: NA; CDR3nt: TGTGCCAGCAGCCCAGGGGAAAATCAGCCCCAGCATTTT; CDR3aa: CASSPGENQPQHF
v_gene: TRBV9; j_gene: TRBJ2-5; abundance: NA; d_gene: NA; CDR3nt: TGTGCCAGCAGCGTAGGCGCGTCTTCCAAAGAGACCCAGTACTTC; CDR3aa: CASSVGASSKETQYF
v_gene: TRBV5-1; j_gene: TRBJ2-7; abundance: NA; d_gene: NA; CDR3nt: TGCGCCAGCAGCTTGGGACAGGGGAGGGACGAGCAGTACTTC; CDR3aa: CASSLGQGRDEQYF
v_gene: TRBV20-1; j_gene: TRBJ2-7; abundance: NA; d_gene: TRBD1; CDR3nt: TGCAGTGCCGGGACAGCCGAGCAGTACTTC; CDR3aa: CSAGTAEQYF
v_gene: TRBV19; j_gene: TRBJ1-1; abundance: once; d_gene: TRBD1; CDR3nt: TGTGCCAGTAGTCAAATACAGGGGATCACTGAAGCTTTCTTT; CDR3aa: CASSQIQGITEAFF